This is a list of T cell receptor beta chains from one sample in a study of CD8 T cells in ankylosing spondylitis. A single record per CDR3 protein comes from TCRdb applying MiXCR to the 5' RACE reads. The sample contains 670,000 or so distinct CDR3 sequences, around a fifth of which appear only once. Sequenced input: blood, either unsorted or a sorted T cell fraction (not recorded which). The receptors were sampled from a male donor with ankylosing spondylitis. Both conserved end residues are part of each CDR3. The order of the fields is V gene, J gene, CDR3 protein.

TRBV7-9,TRBJ1-5,CALTDGDQPQHF
TRBV2,TRBJ2-2,CASSEDYTGELFF
TRBV14,TRBJ2-2,CASSQGLAGTTGELFF
TRBV28,TRBJ2-2,CASRLQRNTGELFF
TRBV4-3,TRBJ2-5,CASSQDEGIETQYF
TRBV11-1,TRBJ2-3,CASSFPPVTSGGSTDTQYF
TRBV27,TRBJ1-6,CASSFGQPNSPLHF
TRBV5-1,TRBJ2-3,CASSLPETSGSWADTQYF
TRBV15,TRBJ2-1,CATSPGGLASYNEQFF
TRBV20-1,TRBJ2-5,CSARGTSGRDETQYF
TRBV29-1,TRBJ2-1,CSVTRRGRGAYNEQFF
TRBV4-1,TRBJ1-2,CASSQPTGKAGNGYTF
TRBV30,TRBJ2-3,CAWTGGPDTQYF
TRBV6-1,TRBJ1-1,CASTHLLGGASEAFF
TRBV12-3/TRBV12-4,TRBJ2-2,CASSRTTGGGGELFF
TRBV12-3/TRBV12-4,TRBJ2-1,CASSLFGAYNEQFF
TRBV14,TRBJ1-2,CASSPEHGTRDTF
TRBV12-3/TRBV12-4,TRBJ2-7,CASRSLHSYEQYF
TRBV18,TRBJ2-7,CASSPSADRGAEQYF
TRBV3-1,TRBJ1-2,CASSQVLQGRNYGYTF
TRBV12-3/TRBV12-4,TRBJ2-3,CASRTGGESTDTQYF
TRBV27,TRBJ2-1,CASSSYRSGNNEQFF
TRBV12-3/TRBV12-4,TRBJ1-2,CASTSGTGIYGYTF
TRBV3-1,TRBJ2-5,CASSPWTSGRASETQYF
TRBV5-1,TRBJ1-1,CASSLARENTEAFF
TRBV20-1,TRBJ1-1,CSAREGGITEAFF
TRBV7-7,TRBJ2-2,CASSPTRVPGELFF
TRBV6-1,TRBJ1-1,CASSPLGGSGTEAFF
TRBV6-1,TRBJ1-2,CATETGDIYGYTF
TRBV5-1,TRBJ1-4,CASSARADRGGEKLFF
TRBV5-1,TRBJ2-5,CASSSDRGSFQETQYF
TRBV18,TRBJ2-1,CASSPYGVGNEQFF
TRBV5-1,TRBJ2-7,CASSLPGSRNYEQYF
TRBV5-1,TRBJ2-2,CASSLKSGLKSSGELFF
TRBV4-1,TRBJ2-7,CASSQNGGSDEQYF
TRBV18,TRBJ2-5,CASSSPTAQKETQYF
TRBV6-5,TRBJ1-2,CASSKQGAGYTF
TRBV11-1,TRBJ2-5,CASSLDGFPETQYF
TRBV12-3/TRBV12-4,TRBJ2-3,CASSLANRDTQYF
TRBV29-1,TRBJ2-1,CSVERSRTSGMAGSYNEQFF
TRBV11-2,TRBJ2-1,CASSLAPGIYNEQFF
TRBV12-3/TRBV12-4,TRBJ2-5,CASSIFKIQETQYF
TRBV10-3,TRBJ2-7,CAISESRSVYLLEQYF